The present T cell receptor beta chain was sequenced within a study of shared clonotypes between healthy human individuals. Profiled with immunoSEQ multiplex PCR; TCRdb holds only in-frame clones, not every one. Of about 1 million clones listed, roughly 74% are singletons. Details on this clone: Its antigen remains unknown.

Study-wide results and limits: Among donors, the sharing of clonotypes was expected to be influenced by sequencing depth. It was observed that roughly 5.1% of naive CD4 clonotypes were shared across several donors. Only blood samples were collected, and tissue repertoires likely differ.

Every donor was a Caucasian adult from Nashville, Tennessee. CDR3 length: 14 amino acids. Germline V gives CDR1 LGHNT, CDR2 FRNRAP. V lost 8 bases and J lost 1; bases outside the gene matches: 2. V is TRBV12-5 and J is TRBJ2-1; 10 bases fit TRBD2. The sequenced sample was memory CD4+ T cells from PBMCs. Regarding subset: CD45RA-negative fraction. The clonotype was recovered from a man aged 18 to 29 in good health. Some clones in this sample may be carry-over from other donors' samples. This CDR3 is CASQREGSYNEQFF. The CDR3 nucleotides are TGTGCTAGTCAGCGGGAGGGATCCTACAATGAGCAGTTCTTC. Together with reference TRBV12-5 and TRBJ2-1, the CDR3 gives the full variable domain: DARVTQTPRHKVTEMGQEVTMRCQPILGHNTVFWYRQTMMQGLELLAYFRNRAPLDDSGMPKDRFSAEMPDATLATLKIQPSEPRDSAVYFCASQREGSYNEQFFGPGTRLTVL.